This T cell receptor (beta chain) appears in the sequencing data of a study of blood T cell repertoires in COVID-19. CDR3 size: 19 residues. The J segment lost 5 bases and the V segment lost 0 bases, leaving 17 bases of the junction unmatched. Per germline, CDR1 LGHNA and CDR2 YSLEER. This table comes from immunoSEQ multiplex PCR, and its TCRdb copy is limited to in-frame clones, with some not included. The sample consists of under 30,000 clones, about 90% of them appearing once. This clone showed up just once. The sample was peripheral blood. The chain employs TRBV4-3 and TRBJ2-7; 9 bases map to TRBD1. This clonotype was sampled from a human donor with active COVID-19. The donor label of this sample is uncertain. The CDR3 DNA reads TGCGCCAGCAGCCAAGATGCCCCCCACACGGGACAGGGATACCACGAGCAGTACTTC. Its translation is CASSQDAPHTGQGYHEQYF.